These T cell receptor beta chains were read from a single sample in a study of siplizumab effects on memory and regulatory T cells. Clones were read by immunoSEQ multiplex PCR, and TCRdb kept only the in-frame ones, dropping some. The table shows 94,000 or so clones, with more than 95% occurring only once. Sequenced material: naive CD4+ T cells sorted from blood. These receptor sequences come from a human donor in good health. Both conserved end residues are part of each CDR3. The D gene is left open where the match is weak. Clone sizes are given selectively: once, few, many, or a class where the clone is expanded.

cdr3_length d_call j_call clone_size v_call cdr3_nt cdr3_aa
16 - TRBJ2-6 - TRBV4-1 TGCGCCAGCAGCCCCCAGACAGTGGCTGGGGCCAACGTCCTGACTTTC CASSPQTVAGANVLTF
15 - TRBJ1-2 - TRBV4-3 TGCGCCAGCAGCCAAGATATCGTCAGTACCTATGGCTACACCTTC CASSQDIVSTYGYTF
14 TRBD1 TRBJ1-1 - TRBV6-5 TGTGCCAGCAGTCACTCCGACAGGGAGACTGAAGCTTTCTTT CASSHSDRETEAFF
15 TRBD1 TRBJ2-7 - TRBV18 TGTGCCAGCTCGCCCGGGACAGACACTTCCTACGAGCAGTACTTC CASSPGTDTSYEQYF
12 - TRBJ1-2 - TRBV12-5 TGTGCTAGTGCAAGGGATAGCTATGGCTACACCTTC CASARDSYGYTF
15 - TRBJ1-2 - TRBV5-4 TGTGCCAGCAGCTTGGGTAGTCAGGGAATCGATGGCTACACCTTC CASSLGSQGIDGYTF
13 - TRBJ2-3 - TRBV9 TGTGCCAGCAGCGTAGGCCTCACAGATACGCAGTATTTT CASSVGLTDTQYF
15 TRBD1 TRBJ1-3 - TRBV28 TGTGCCAGCAGTTTAGGATCCCGGGACAGACCCAAAATATATTTT CASSLGSRDRPKIYF
16 - TRBJ1-4 - TRBV7-9 TGTGCCAGCAGCTTAGACGAGAAAGGGGTAGAGGAAAAACTGTTTTTT CASSLDEKGVEEKLFF
13 - TRBJ1-2 - TRBV5-5 TGTGCCAGCAGCTTGGGAGACGGAGGGGGCTACACCTTC CASSLGDGGGYTF
14 TRBD2 TRBJ2-1 - TRBV6-1 TGTGCCAGCAGTAGGTCTAGCGGGTACAATGAGCAGTTCTTC CASSRSSGYNEQFF
16 - TRBJ2-6 once TRBV15 TGTGCCACCAGCCGCAGGGGAATAGGCGGGGCCAACGTCCTGACTTTC CATSRRGIGGANVLTF
13 - TRBJ1-5 - TRBV6-5 TGTGCCAGCAGTCGGGAGGGAATGCAGCCCCAGCATTTT CASSREGMQPQHF
14 - TRBJ2-3 - TRBV11-3 TGTGCCAGCAGCCTGACAGCTAGCACAGATACGCAGTATTTT CASSLTASTDTQYF
15 TRBD1 TRBJ2-3 - TRBV10-3 TGTGCCATCAGTGACCGGGACAGGGTTCCGGTGGCGCAGTATTTT CAISDRDRVPVAQYF
13 - TRBJ2-2 - TRBV11-2 TGTGCCAGCAGCACCTACACCACCGGGGAGCTGTTTTTT CASSTYTTGELFF
13 - TRBJ2-7 once TRBV5-1 TGCGCCAGCAGTAAGGACGAGCTCTACGAGCAGTACTTC CASSKDELYEQYF
15 - TRBJ1-6 once TRBV19 TGTGCCAGTAGTATCGTGGACGGGATGAATTCACCCCTCCACTTT CASSIVDGMNSPLHF
14 TRBD2 TRBJ2-3 - TRBV4-3 TGCGCCAGCAGCCAAGAAGGGAGGGCAGATACGCAGTATTTT CASSQEGRADTQYF
14 TRBD1 TRBJ1-1 - TRBV18 TGTGCCAGCTCACCTAACAGGGGAGACGGTGAAGCTTTCTTT CASSPNRGDGEAFF
14 - TRBJ2-7 - TRBV28 TGTGCCAGCAGTTTGGCGCCCTGGGGGTACGAGCAGTACTTC CASSLAPWGYEQYF
12 - TRBJ1-2 - TRBV19 TGTGCCAGTAGTATAGCAGGGGCAGGCTACACCTTC CASSIAGAGYTF
13 TRBD1 TRBJ2-7 - TRBV6-6 TGTGCCAGCAGGCGGGACAGGGGCTACGAGCAGTACTTC CASRRDRGYEQYF
15 TRBD2 TRBJ2-7 - TRBV6-5 TGTGCCAGCAGTCTACGCGGGGGTCCCTCCTACGAGCAGTACTTC CASSLRGGPSYEQYF
14 - TRBJ2-7 - TRBV6-5 TGTGCCAGCAGTGGGGAGCCAGAAAGCTACGAGCAGTACTTC CASSGEPESYEQYF
12 - TRBJ2-5 - TRBV27 TGTGCCACCCTCCAGGGGGGGCAGACCCAGTACTTC CATLQGGQTQYF